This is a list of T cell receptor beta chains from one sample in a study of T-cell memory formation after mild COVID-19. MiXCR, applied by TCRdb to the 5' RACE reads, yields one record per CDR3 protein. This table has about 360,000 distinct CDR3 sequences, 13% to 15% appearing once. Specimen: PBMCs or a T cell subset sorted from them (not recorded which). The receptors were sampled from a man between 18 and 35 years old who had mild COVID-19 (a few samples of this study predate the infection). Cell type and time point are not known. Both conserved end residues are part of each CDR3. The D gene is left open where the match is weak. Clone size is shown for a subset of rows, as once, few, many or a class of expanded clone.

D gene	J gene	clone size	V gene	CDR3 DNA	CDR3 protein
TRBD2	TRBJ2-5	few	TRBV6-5	TGTGCCAGCAGTTACTCTACCGGGGGAGGGGAGACCCAGTACTTC	CASSYSTGGGETQYF
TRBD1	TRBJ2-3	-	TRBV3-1	TGTGCCAGCAGCCAAGATGGCCAGGGGGTAGATACGCAGTATTTT	CASSQDGQGVDTQYF
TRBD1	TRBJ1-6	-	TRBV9	TGTGCCAGCAGCGTGTCAGGGGGCAGTAATTCACCCCTCCACTTT	CASSVSGGSNSPLHF
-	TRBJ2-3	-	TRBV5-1	TGCGCCAGCAGCTTGGGACCCCACACAGATACGCAGTATTTT	CASSLGPHTDTQYF
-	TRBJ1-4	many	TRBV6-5	TGTGCCAGCAGCCGACGCGGGGATGGATTGGGAAAACTGTTTTTT	CASSRRGDGLGKLFF
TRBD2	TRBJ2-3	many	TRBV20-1	TGCAGTGCCACCCCGGCGGGGGGGGCAGATACGCAGTATTTT	CSATPAGGADTQYF
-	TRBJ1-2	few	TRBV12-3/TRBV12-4	TGTGCCAGCAGCGCCGACTATCCCGGCTATGGCTACACCTTC	CASSADYPGYGYTF
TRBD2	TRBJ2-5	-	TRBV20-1	TGCAGTGCCGACCCGGGACTAGCGGGAGAACAAGAGACCCAGTACTTC	CSADPGLAGEQETQYF
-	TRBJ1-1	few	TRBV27	TGTGCCAGCATAAAGGGGGTAGCTTTCTTT	CASIKGVAFF
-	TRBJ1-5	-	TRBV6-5	TGTGCCAGCAGTTACGACATTCGGAGCAATCAGCCCCAGCATTTT	CASSYDIRSNQPQHF
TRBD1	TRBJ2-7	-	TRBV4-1	TGCGCCAGCAGCGAACCCGCAGGGGGCGGCGACGAGCAGTACTTC	CASSEPAGGGDEQYF
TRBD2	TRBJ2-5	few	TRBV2	TGTGCCAGCAGGGGACCGCCTAGCGGGGGGGCCCAAGAGACCCAGTACTTC	CASRGPPSGGAQETQYF